The present T cell receptor (beta chain) was sequenced within a study of T cell repertoires in cytomegalovirus infection. Study as a whole: Matching HLA type, along with CMV infection, was indicated by public TCR beta signatures.

The CDR3 totals 14 residues. Trimming removed 5 bases from V and 10 bases from J, with 18 bases in between. The V gene's germline CDR1 is MDHEN and CDR2 SYDVKM. TCRdb used MiXCR to reprocess the reads, holding one entry per CDR3 protein. Here the sample spans 150,000 to 200,000 distinct CDR3 sequences, more than 9% being singletons. This clonotype showed up many times. Its cognate antigen is unknown. Study-wide results and limits: Clonotype analysis showed dominance of the ex vivo response by HLA-C-restricted CMV-specific TCR beta clonotypes.

This chain joins TRBV28 and TRBJ2-1; no clear D gene. This clonotype was obtained from a human donor in good health (CMV status not recorded). Some clones in this sample may be carry-over from other donors' samples. The material sequenced was PBMCs. CDR3 loop: CASSPNLGFLEQFF. The DNA of the CDR3 is TGTGCCAGCAGTCCCAATCTAGGGTTCCTAGAGCAGTTCTTC.